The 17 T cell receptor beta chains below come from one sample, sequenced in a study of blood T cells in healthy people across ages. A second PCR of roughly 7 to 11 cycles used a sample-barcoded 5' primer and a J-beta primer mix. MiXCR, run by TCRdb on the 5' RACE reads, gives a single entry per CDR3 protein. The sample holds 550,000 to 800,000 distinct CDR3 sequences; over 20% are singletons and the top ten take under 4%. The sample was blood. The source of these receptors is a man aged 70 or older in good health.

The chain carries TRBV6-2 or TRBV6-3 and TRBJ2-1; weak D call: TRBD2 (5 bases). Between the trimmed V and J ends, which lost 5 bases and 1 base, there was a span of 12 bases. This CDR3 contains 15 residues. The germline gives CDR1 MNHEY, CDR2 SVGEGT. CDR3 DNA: TGTGCCAGCAGTCAACTAGTCGTTTCCTACAATGAGCAGTTCTTC. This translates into CASSQLVVSYNEQFF.

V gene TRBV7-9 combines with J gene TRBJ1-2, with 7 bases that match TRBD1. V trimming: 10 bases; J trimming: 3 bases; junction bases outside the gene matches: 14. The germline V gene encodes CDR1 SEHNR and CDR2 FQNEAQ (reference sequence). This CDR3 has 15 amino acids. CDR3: CAITGEDLRDYGYTF. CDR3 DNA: TGTGCCATCACAGGGGAGGACCTAAGGGACTATGGCTACACCTTC.

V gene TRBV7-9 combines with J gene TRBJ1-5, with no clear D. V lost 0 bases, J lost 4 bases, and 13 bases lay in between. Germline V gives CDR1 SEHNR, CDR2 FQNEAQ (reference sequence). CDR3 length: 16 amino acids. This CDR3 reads CASSLAEANLNQPQHF. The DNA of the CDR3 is TGTGCCAGCAGCTTAGCGGAAGCCAACCTAAATCAGCCCCAGCATTTT.

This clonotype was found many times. The CDR3 region has the DNA TGCGCCAGCAGTGAGGCGGTAGCCAAAAACATTCAGTACTTC. Translated, it gives CASSEAVAKNIQYF. The chain employs TRBV10-2 and TRBJ2-4, with D unresolved. Germline loops: CDR1 WSHSY, CDR2 SAAADI. This CDR3 is built from 14 residues. V shed 2 bases and J shed 0 bases, with 5 bases lying between them.

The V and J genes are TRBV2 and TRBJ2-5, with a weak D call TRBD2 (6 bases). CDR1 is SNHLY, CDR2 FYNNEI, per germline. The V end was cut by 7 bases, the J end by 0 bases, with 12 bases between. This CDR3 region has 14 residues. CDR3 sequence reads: CASTERVYQETQYF. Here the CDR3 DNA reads TGTGCCAGCACCGAGCGGGTGTACCAAGAGACCCAGTACTTC. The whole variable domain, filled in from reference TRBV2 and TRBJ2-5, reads EPEVTQTPSHQVTQMGQEVILRCVPISNHLYFYWYRQILGQKVEFLVSFYNNEISEKSEIFDDQFSVERPDGSNFTLKIRSTKLEDSAMYFCASTERVYQETQYFGPGTRLLVL.

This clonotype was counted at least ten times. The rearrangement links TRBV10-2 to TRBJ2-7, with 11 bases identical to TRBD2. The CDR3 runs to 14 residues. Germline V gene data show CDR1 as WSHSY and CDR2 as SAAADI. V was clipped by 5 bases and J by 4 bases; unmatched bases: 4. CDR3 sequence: CASSRLAGLYEQYF. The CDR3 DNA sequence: TGCGCCAGCAGTCGACTAGCGGGATTATACGAGCAGTACTTC.

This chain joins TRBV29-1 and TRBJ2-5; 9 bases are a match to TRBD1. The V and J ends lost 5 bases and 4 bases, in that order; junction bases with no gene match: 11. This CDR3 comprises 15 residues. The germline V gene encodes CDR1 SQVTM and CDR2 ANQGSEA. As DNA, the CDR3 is TGCAGCGTTCTATTGTGGGACAGGGTTAGAGAGACCCAGTACTTC. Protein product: CSVLLWDRVRETQYF.

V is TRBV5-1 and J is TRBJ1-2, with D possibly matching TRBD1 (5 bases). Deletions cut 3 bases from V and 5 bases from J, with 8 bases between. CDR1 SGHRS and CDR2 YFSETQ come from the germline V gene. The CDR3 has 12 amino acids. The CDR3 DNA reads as TGCGCCAGCAGCTCGCAGGGTTATGGCTACACCTTC. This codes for CASSSQGYGYTF.

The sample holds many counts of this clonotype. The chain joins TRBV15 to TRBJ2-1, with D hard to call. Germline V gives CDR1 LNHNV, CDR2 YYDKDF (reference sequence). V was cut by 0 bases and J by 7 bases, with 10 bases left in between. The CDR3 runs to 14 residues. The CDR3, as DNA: TGTGCCACCAGCAGAGACCAAAGTGGAAATGAGCAGTTCTTC. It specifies CATSRDQSGNEQFF. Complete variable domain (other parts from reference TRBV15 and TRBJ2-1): DAMVIQNPRYQVTQFGKPVTLSCSQTLNHNVMYWYQQKSSQAPKLLFHYYDKDFNNEADTPDNFQSRRPNTSFCFLDIRSPGLGDTAMYLCATSRDQSGNEQFFGPGTRLTVL.

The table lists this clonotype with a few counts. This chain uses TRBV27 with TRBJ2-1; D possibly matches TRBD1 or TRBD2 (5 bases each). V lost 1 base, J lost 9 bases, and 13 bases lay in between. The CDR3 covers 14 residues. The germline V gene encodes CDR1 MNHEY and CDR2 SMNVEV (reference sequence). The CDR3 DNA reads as TGTGCCAGCAGTTTATTCCCAGCTGGGACTGAGCAGTTCTTC. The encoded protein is CASSLFPAGTEQFF.

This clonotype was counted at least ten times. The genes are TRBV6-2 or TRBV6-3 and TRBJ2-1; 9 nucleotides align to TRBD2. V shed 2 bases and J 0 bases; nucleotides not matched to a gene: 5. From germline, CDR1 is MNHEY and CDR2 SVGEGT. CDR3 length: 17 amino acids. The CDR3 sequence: CASSYASGVSSYNEQFF. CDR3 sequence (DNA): TGTGCCAGCAGTTACGCTAGCGGGGTTAGCTCCTACAATGAGCAGTTCTTC.

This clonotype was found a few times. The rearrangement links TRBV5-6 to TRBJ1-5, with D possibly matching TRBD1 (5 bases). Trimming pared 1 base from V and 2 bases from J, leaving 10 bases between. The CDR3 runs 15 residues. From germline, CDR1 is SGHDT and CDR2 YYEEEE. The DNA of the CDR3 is TGTGCCAGCAGCTTGACCAGGGATCGCAATCAGCCCCAGCATTTT. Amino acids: CASSLTRDRNQPQHF.

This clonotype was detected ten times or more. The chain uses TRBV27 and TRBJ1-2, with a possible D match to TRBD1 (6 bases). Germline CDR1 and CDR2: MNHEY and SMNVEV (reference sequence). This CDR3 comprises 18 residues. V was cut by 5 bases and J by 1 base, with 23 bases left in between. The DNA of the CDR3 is TGTGCCAGCAGTCCAGATAGAGAGACAGGTTTACTTAACTATGGCTACACCTTC. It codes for CASSPDRETGLLNYGYTF.

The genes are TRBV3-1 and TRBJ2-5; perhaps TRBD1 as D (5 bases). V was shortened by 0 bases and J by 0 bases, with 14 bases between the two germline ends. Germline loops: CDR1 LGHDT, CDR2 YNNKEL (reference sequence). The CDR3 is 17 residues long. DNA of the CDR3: TGTGCCAGCAGCCAAGATTCGGCAGGGATGTACCAAGAGACCCAGTACTTC. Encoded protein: CASSQDSAGMYQETQYF.

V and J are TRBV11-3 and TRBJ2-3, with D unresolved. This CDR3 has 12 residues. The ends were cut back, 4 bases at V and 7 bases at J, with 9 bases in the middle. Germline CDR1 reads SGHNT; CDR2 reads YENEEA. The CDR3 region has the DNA TGTGCCAGCAGCTCCACGGCGAATACGCAGTATTTT. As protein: CASSSTANTQYF.

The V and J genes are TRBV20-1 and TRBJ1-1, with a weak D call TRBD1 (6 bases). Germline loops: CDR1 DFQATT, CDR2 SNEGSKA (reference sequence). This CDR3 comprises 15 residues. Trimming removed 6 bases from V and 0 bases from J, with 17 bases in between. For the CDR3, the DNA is TGCAGTGCGACGGCGGGGGCAGGATTGAACACTGAAGCTTTCTTT. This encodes CSATAGAGLNTEAFF.

CDR3 amino acids: CSARDPLAGQETQYF. The CDR3 nucleotides are TGCAGTGCTAGAGATCCCTTGGCGGGGCAAGAGACCCAGTACTTC. The rearrangement uses TRBV20-1 and TRBJ2-5; tentative D call: TRBD2 (6 bases). This CDR3 contains 15 residues. Germline-derived CDR1 and CDR2 are DFQATT and SNEGSKA (reference sequence). Trimming removed 0 bases from V and 2 bases from J, with 13 bases in between.